This T cell receptor (beta chain) was captured in a study of blood T cell repertoires in COVID-19. The CDR3 consists of 16 residues. CDR1 MGHRA and CDR2 YSYEKL come from the germline V gene. Trimming left V 3 bases short and J 0 bases short, with 12 bases between. In the original analysis: Researchers report that nucleated cell counts were estimated from reference gene primer amplification. Sequenced by immunoSEQ multiplex PCR; TCRdb stores in-frame clones only, minus some. For V, J and clone size, that table is used; D and trimming come from the DNA. Among under 400,000 clones, approximately 88% were seen once, and the ten largest hold 1.5% to 2%.

This TCR derives from a woman aged 25 to 45 with COVID-19, enrolled during active disease. The sequenced material came from peripheral blood. The chain links TRBV4-1 to TRBJ1-3; D is perhaps TRBD1 (6 bases). CDR3 in amino acids: CASSQLHRASGNTIYF. The CDR3 region has the DNA TGCGCCAGCAGCCAGTTGCACAGGGCCTCTGGAAACACCATATATTTT.